A single sample gave rise to the 3 T cell receptor beta chains below, sequenced in a study of blood T cell repertoires in COVID-19. This table comes from immunoSEQ multiplex PCR, and its TCRdb copy is limited to in-frame clones, with some not included. The sample contains 88,000 or so clones, 75% to 85% of which appear only once. The material sequenced was peripheral blood. The receptor set was obtained from a human donor in a cohort sampled during active COVID-19.

This chain joins TRBV6-1 and TRBJ1-1, with 9 nucleotides matching TRBD1. This CDR3 comprises 17 residues. Losses at the gene ends were 3 bases for V and 1 base for J; bases not matched to a gene: 9. Germline V gene lookup returns CDR1 MNHNS and CDR2 SASEGT. CDR3 sequence (DNA): TGTGCCAGCAGTGACCCAAACAGGGGGCGCGAGAACACTGAAGCTTTCTTT. Encoded protein: CASSDPNRGRENTEAFF.

V usage is TRBV11-1 and J usage is TRBJ2-1; 7 nucleotides match TRBD2. V shed 5 bases, J shed 8 bases, and the junction held 15 bases outside the gene matches. CDR1 is SGHAT, CDR2 FQDESV, per germline (reference sequence). The CDR3 runs 16 residues. CDR3 in DNA: TGTGCCAGCAGCCATGCGGTCGGACTAGTCAGCCATGAGCAGTTCTTC. Residues: CASSHAVGLVSHEQFF.

V usage is TRBV2 and J usage is TRBJ2-1; TRBD1 might be the D (7 bases). CDR3 length: 14 residues. With 5 bases removed from V and 8 bases from J, the gap between germline ends came to 16 bases. Germline V CDR1 and CDR2: SNHLY, FYNNEI. The CDR3: CASSQEGARDEQFF. For the CDR3, the DNA is TGTGCCAGCAGTCAGGAGGGGGCACGCGATGAGCAGTTCTTC.